The T cell receptor (beta chain) under discussion was sequenced for a study of blood T cell repertoires in COVID-19 (dated by TCRdb to the early 2020s). Study-level background: Samples from collaborators originated in the United States, Italy and Spain and spanned both the acute and convalescent phases of COVID-19. The material from the prospective study consisted of cDNA or gDNA derived from T cells, B-cell-depleted T cells, or PBMCs. The dataset comprised deeply sampled blood TCRbeta repertoires from subjects exposed to, actively infected with, or recovered from COVID-19. The repertoires were made available in a free public database intended to serve as a resource for research on the immune response to SARS-CoV-2. The samples were drawn from the first 160 participants of the ongoing ImmuneRACE study and from some 1,300 subjects provided by 6 global collaborators. Nearly every sample came with metadata listing a de-identified subject ID, COVID-19 status, age in years and sex. Where HLA class I and class II types were available, the types were taken from metadata supplied by the sample provider, not from assay-based typing. What the authors observed across the whole study: The quantity of clinical and demographic metadata differed by source and by participant and was supplied without curation.

This clone was seen a single time. What antigen it recognizes has not been identified. Per-base quality was not reported, and no clone a single base away is much larger than it. This sample also contains other DNA sequences that code for the same CDR3. The immunoSEQ Assay, a bias-controlled multiplex PCR, was used to amplify TCRbeta CDR3 regions from genomic DNA. On the authors' methods: Nucleated cell counts per sample were estimated from amplification of reference gene primers within the assay. To quantify the absolute abundance of each unique TCRbeta CDR3 rearrangement, sequence reads were collapsed and filtered. For each sample, productive Simpson clonality was calculated as the square root of Simpson's diversity index over productive rearrangements. This immuneACCESS table, as held by TCRdb, lists in-frame sequences with V and J called but not all clones. Of the missing ones, under half trace to an unresolved V gene in checked studies; the others have no known cause. That table is the source of V, J and clone size, and D and trimming were worked out from the DNA. Counted in this sample were some 180,000 clones; about 80% of them appeared once. The ten largest clones represent 5.5% to 8.5% of the sample.

The CDR3 numbers 14 residues from cysteine through phenylalanine. CDR3 DNA only is kept here, 42 bases in frame from base 1. Trimming accounts for 6 bases at V and 1 base at J, while the number of junction bases matched to no gene is 4. CDR1 SGHRS and CDR2 YFSETQ are derived from the germline V gene. Collaborating institutions collected whole blood in K2EDTA tubes following their own protocols. Collaborator samples were shipped for TCRbeta analysis as frozen whole blood, isolated PBMCs, or DNA extracted from either sample type. The V gene is TRBV5-1 and the J gene is TRBJ2-1; TRBD1 agrees with 7 junctional bases. This TCR was sampled from a man aged 60-69 years with acute or convalescent COVID-19. Specimen: peripheral blood. The encoded CDR3 is CASTGDSSYNEQFF. The base sequence is TGCGCCAGCACTGGGGACAGTTCCTACAATGAGCAGTTCTTC.